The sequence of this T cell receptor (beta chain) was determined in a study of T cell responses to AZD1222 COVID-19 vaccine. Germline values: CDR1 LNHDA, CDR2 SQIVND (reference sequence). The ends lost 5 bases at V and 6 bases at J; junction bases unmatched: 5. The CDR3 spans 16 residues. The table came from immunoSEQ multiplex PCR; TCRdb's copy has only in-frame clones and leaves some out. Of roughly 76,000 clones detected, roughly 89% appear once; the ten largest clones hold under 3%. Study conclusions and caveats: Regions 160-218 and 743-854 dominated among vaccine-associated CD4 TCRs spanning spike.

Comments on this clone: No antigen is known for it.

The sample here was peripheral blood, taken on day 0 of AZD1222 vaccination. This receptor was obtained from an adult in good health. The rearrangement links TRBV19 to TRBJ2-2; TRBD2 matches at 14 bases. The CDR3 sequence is CASSRLAGGIAGELFF. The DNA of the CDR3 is TGTGCCAGTAGTCGACTAGCGGGAGGGATAGCCGGGGAGCTGTTTTTT.